A single T cell receptor beta chain is shown here with its context. Its antigen is not identified. At one end the junction does not follow the germline gene, possibly because of a read error. TCR beta CDR3 regions were amplified from RNA. First-round RT-PCR targeting the TCR CDR3 was performed with the HTBI primer set. MiXCR, run by TCRdb on the multiplex PCR reads, gives a single entry per CDR3 protein. The repertoire holds about 500,000 distinct CDR3 sequences, with about 15% as singletons. The CDR3 extends over 15 amino acids. Germline V gene sequence: CDR1 LNHDA, CDR2 SQIVND (reference sequence). These data come from a study of T cells in Graves' hyperthyroidism and ophthalmopathy. Study results and caveats: Through a model of 13 V-J features, ophthalmopathy was separated from stable hyperthyroidism.

Extraction of PBMCs used 8.5 to 10 ml of fresh peripheral blood. This sequence was found in a woman aged 18 to 35 with Graves' hyperthyroidism. The material sequenced was blood. This chain links TRBV19 with TRBJ1-3; D not resolved. CDR3 bases: TGTGCCAGTAGGTTCAGCACCCTCTCTGGAAGCACCATATATTTT. Translation gives CASRFSTLSGSTIYF.